Following are 21 T cell receptor beta chains from one sample sequenced in a study of shared clonotypes between healthy human individuals (dated by TCRdb to the early 2020s). The library came from the immunoSEQ multiplex PCR assay. TCRdb retrieved this table from immuneACCESS and kept in-frame rearrangements only. Not all clones are present; in checked studies, unresolved V genes account for under half, and no reason is known for the remainder. The sample has some 1.4 million clones on record, approximately 97% of them singletons. Of the sample, roughly 1.2% is held by the ten largest clones. Input material: naive CD4+ T cells sorted from blood. The label giving this sample's cell subset or site can be read as: CD45RA+ positively selected. Receptors were obtained from a young man in good health.

In DNA, the CDR3 is TGTGCCAGCAGCGACCCGGGACAGGGGATTAACGAGCAGTACTTC. Its translation: CASSDPGQGINEQYF. The rearrangement links TRBV7-8 to TRBJ2-7, with 10 bases that match TRBD1. J lost 5 bases, V lost 5 bases, and 9 bases had no gene match. The CDR3 is 15 residues long. The germline V gene encodes CDR1 SGHVS and CDR2 FQNEAQ.

The V gene is TRBV7-6, the J gene TRBJ2-3; 8 bases match TRBD2. The CDR3 totals 14 residues. Trimming removed 5 bases from V and 4 bases from J; junction bases left unmatched: 5. Germline V gene data show CDR1 as SGHVS and CDR2 as FNYEAQ. CDR3 amino acids: CASSRTGGADTQYF. As DNA, the CDR3 is TGTGCCAGCAGCAGAACGGGGGGGGCAGATACGCAGTATTTT.

This chain links TRBV27 with TRBJ2-7; D is ambiguous. The CDR3 length is 13 residues. The V and J ends lost 4 bases and 7 bases respectively, with 14 bases between them. Germline V gives CDR1 MNHEY, CDR2 SMNVEV (reference sequence). The CDR3 sequence is CASSSAGPWEQYF. DNA for the CDR3: TGTGCCAGCAGTTCGGCTGGCCCATGGGAGCAGTACTTC.

The rearrangement uses TRBV9 and TRBJ2-3; D is undetermined. The CDR3 consists of 14 residues. V was pared by 1 base and J by 1 base, with 7 bases between. From germline, CDR1 is SGDLS and CDR2 YYNGEE. The CDR3 loop reads CASSVTKGTDTQYF. The CDR3 region has the DNA TGTGCCAGCAGCGTAACCAAGGGCACAGATACGCAGTATTTT. Complete variable domain (other parts from reference TRBV9 and TRBJ2-3): DSGVTQTPKHLITATGQRVTLRCSPRSGDLSVYWYQQSLDQGLQFLIQYYNGEERAKGNILERFSAQQFPDLHSELNLSSLELGDSALYFCASSVTKGTDTQYFGPGTRLTVL.

The V gene is TRBV27, the J gene TRBJ2-3; 9 positions agree with TRBD1. V shed 1 base, J shed 3 bases, and the junction held 8 bases outside the gene matches. Germline V CDR1 and CDR2: MNHEY, SMNVEV (reference sequence). This CDR3 contains 17 residues. CDR3 coding DNA: TGTGCCAGCAGTTTATATGAGGGGACAGGGCAAACAGATACGCAGTATTTT. It encodes CASSLYEGTGQTDTQYF.

This chain joins TRBV6-6 and TRBJ2-7; 9 nucleotides line up with TRBD2. Trimming at V came to 6 bases and at J to 8 bases, leaving 17 bases not matched to a gene. CDR3 length: 16 amino acids. Germline V gives CDR1 MNHNY, CDR2 SVGAGI (reference sequence). In nucleotides, the CDR3 is TGTGCCAGCAGCTCGCCCCGGGGCGGGAGGGCCGTCAAGCAGTACTTC. Amino acids: CASSSPRGGRAVKQYF.

A remark on this clone: Within the sample, other DNA sequences also encode this same CDR3. The chain is built from TRBV19 and TRBJ1-2; the D is unclear. The ends were cut back, 5 bases at V and 7 bases at J, with 8 bases in the middle. There are 11 residues in the CDR3. Germline V lookup: CDR1 LNHDA, CDR2 SQIVND (reference sequence). In DNA, the CDR3 is TGTGCCAGTAGTCTCGGCTCTGGCTACACCTTC. This sequence encodes CASSLGSGYTF.

V and J are TRBV21-1 and TRBJ1-1; the table's D gene call, TRBD1, was not cross checked with the DNA. TRBV21-1 is shown as a pseudogene. The CDR3 consists of 12 residues. CDR3 loop: CASSSRQGDAFF. The CDR3, as DNA: TGTGCCAGCAGCTCGCGACAGGGGGACGCTTTCTTT.

V and J are TRBV5-4 and TRBJ2-1, with a possible D match to TRBD2 (6 bases). This CDR3 comprises 14 residues. Trimming shortened V by 4 bases and J by 5 bases, and 13 bases separated the two germline ends. Germline values: CDR1 SGHNT, CDR2 YYREEE (reference sequence). CDR3 amino acids: CASSVRDLNNEQFF. In DNA, the CDR3 is TGTGCCAGCAGCGTCCGGGACTTAAACAATGAGCAGTTCTTC.

CDR3 amino acids: CASSGPVGATFTEAFF. CDR3 nucleotides: TGTGCCAGCAGCGGCCCTGTGGGGGCAACTTTCACTGAAGCTTTCTTT. This rearrangement joins TRBV14 to TRBJ1-1; the D gene is possibly TRBD1 (6 bases). The germline V gene encodes CDR1 SGHDN and CDR2 FVKESK. The CDR3 is made up of 16 amino acids. Deletions cut 5 bases from V and 4 bases from J, with 20 bases between. The full variable domain, with the rest looked up from reference TRBV14 and TRBJ1-1, is EAGVTQFPSHSVIEKGQTVTLRCDPISGHDNLYWYRRVMGKEIKFLLHFVKESKQDESGMPNNRFLAERTGGTYSTLKVQPAELEDSGVYFCASSGPVGATFTEAFFGQGTRLTVV.

The chain recombines TRBV4-3 with TRBJ2-2, with D perhaps TRBD1 (6 bases). The V end was cut by 4 bases, the J end by 6 bases, with 21 bases between. This CDR3 contains 17 residues. Per germline, CDR1 LGHNA and CDR2 YSLEER. CDR3 sequence reads: CASSPSGTLFIPGELFF. The CDR3 region has the DNA TGCGCCAGCAGCCCCTCCGGGACATTGTTCATCCCCGGGGAGCTGTTTTTT.

The chain uses TRBV6-1 and TRBJ1-5; D not certain. Germline CDR1 and CDR2: MNHNS and SASEGT. The CDR3 consists of 14 residues. Trimming pared 4 bases from V and 6 bases from J, leaving 13 bases between. The chain's CDR3 is CASSGRDHSQPQHF. The CDR3 region has the DNA TGTGCCAGCAGTGGACGGGATCACAGTCAGCCCCAGCATTTT.

The V call is TRBV5-1, the J call TRBJ2-6; TRBD2 might be the D (7 bases). Germline values: CDR1 SGHRS, CDR2 YFSETQ. The CDR3 runs to 19 residues. Trimming cost V 4 bases and J 0 bases, with 20 bases left between them. CDR3 loop: CASSDGGARQSSGANVLTF. In nucleotides, the CDR3 is TGCGCCAGCAGCGATGGGGGGGCCCGACAAAGCTCTGGGGCCAACGTCCTGACTTTC.

The J gene is TRBJ2-3, the V gene TRBV7-2, with 10 bases lining up with TRBD2. From germline, CDR1 is SGHTA and CDR2 FQGNSA. The CDR3 has 14 amino acids. V lost 6 bases to trimming and J lost 4 bases; unmatched junction nucleotides: 4. CDR3 bases: TGTGCCAGCAGTCTAGCGGGAGTCGCAGATACGCAGTATTTT. Amino acid sequence: CASSLAGVADTQYF.

This chain joins TRBV29-1 and TRBJ2-7; the match to TRBD1 covers 10 bases. Per germline, CDR1 SQVTM and CDR2 ANQGSEA. Germline trimming cut 5 bases from V and 2 bases from J; bases unmatched to any gene: 15. The CDR3 extends over 17 amino acids. The CDR3 nucleotides read TGCAGCGTTAGGACAGGGGGAAGGATGGTGGATCCCTACGAGCAGTACTTC. Residues: CSVRTGGRMVDPYEQYF.

This rearrangement joins TRBV10-3 to TRBJ2-2; D is possibly TRBD2 (5 bases). This CDR3 region has 13 residues. Germline V CDR1 and CDR2: ENHRY, SYGVKD. The V gene lost 6 bases and the J gene lost 4 bases, with 9 bases spanning the gap. CDR3 amino acids: CAIRRDGTGELFF. CDR3 DNA sequence: TGTGCCATCAGGAGGGATGGCACCGGGGAGCTGTTTTTT.

This chain connects TRBV4-1 to TRBJ2-5; tentatively, D is TRBD1 or TRBD2 (5 bases each). The CDR3 is 16 residues long. Germline CDR1 is MGHRA and CDR2 is YSYEKL. Trimming removed 2 bases at V and 2 bases at J, with 15 bases between. The CDR3 sequence is CASSQTTGTSQETQYF. For the CDR3, the DNA is TGCGCCAGCAGCCAAACCACCGGGACCTCTCAAGAGACCCAGTACTTC.

The chain employs TRBV11-2 and TRBJ2-3; TRBD2 matches at 7 bases. Germline trimming cut 5 bases from V and 0 bases from J; bases unmatched to any gene: 8. Germline V gene lookup returns CDR1 SGHAT and CDR2 FQNNGV. The CDR3 length is 16 residues. The CDR3 region has the DNA TGTGCCAGCAGCGCCCGGGCGGGAGCTAGCACAGATACGCAGTATTTT. The encoded protein is CASSARAGASTDTQYF.

This sequence joins TRBV28 and TRBJ1-1; 9 bases are shared with TRBD1. The CDR3 contains 17 residues. CDR1 and CDR2 (germline): MDHEN, SYDVKM. Trimming cost V 8 bases and J 6 bases; bases outside gene matches: 19. The CDR3: CASPSASGQGIVSEAFF. CDR3 nucleotides: TGTGCCAGCCCCTCGGCCTCTGGACAGGGGATAGTCTCTGAAGCTTTCTTT.

The chain joins TRBV9 to TRBJ2-3, with 8 bases aligning to TRBD2. The CDR3 is 15 amino acids. The J segment lost 4 bases and the V segment lost 6 bases, leaving 10 bases of the junction unmatched. Germline V gene lookup returns CDR1 SGDLS and CDR2 YYNGEE. DNA for the CDR3: TGTGCCAGCACCCCTGGGGCGGGGGGTGCAGATACGCAGTATTTT. Protein: CASTPGAGGADTQYF.

The chain recombines TRBV10-3 with TRBJ2-1; D is perhaps TRBD1 or TRBD2 (6 bases each). Germline V lookup: CDR1 ENHRY, CDR2 SYGVKD. There are 14 residues in the CDR3. V dropped 3 bases and J dropped 9 bases, with 15 bases sitting between them. The CDR3 is CAISDPRGQFEQFF. Here the CDR3 DNA reads TGTGCCATCAGTGACCCCCGGGGGCAATTTGAGCAGTTCTTC.